Listed here are 6 T cell receptor beta chains from one sample, sequenced in a study of T cell responses to AZD1222 COVID-19 vaccine. Libraries were prepared by immunoSEQ multiplex PCR; TCRdb keeps only in-frame clonotypes and omits some of them. In the table there are 150,000 to 200,000 clones, roughly 87% of which are singletons. Sample: peripheral blood, taken on day 0 of AZD1222 vaccination. The origin of the receptors is an adult in good health.

This chain joins TRBV6-5 and TRBJ2-7; 9 bases line up with TRBD1. Trimming cost V 9 bases and J 3 bases; bases outside gene matches: 9. The CDR3 runs to 14 residues. Germline V lookup: CDR1 MNHEY, CDR2 SVGAGI. This chain's CDR3 is CASSAMGQGYEQYF. DNA for the CDR3: TGTGCCAGTTCCGCCATGGGACAGGGCTACGAGCAGTACTTC.

This sequence joins TRBV27 and TRBJ2-5; 10 nucleotides agree with TRBD2. After removal of 7 bases from V and 5 bases from J, the junction contained 16 bases not matched to a gene. This CDR3 spans 17 amino acids. Germline V lookup: CDR1 MNHEY, CDR2 SMNVEV (reference sequence). CDR3 DNA sequence: TGTGCCAGCATTGGTAGCGGGAGGCCTTATATGGGGGAGACCCAGTACTTC. Amino acid sequence: CASIGSGRPYMGETQYF.

V and J are TRBV5-1 and TRBJ1-4; D is uncertain. The germline gives CDR1 SGHRS, CDR2 YFSETQ. V was pared by 0 bases and J by 8 bases, with 17 bases between. CDR3 length: 16 residues. The DNA for the CDR3 is TGCGCCAGCAGCTTGGCGATCTCCGGGCGAAACGAAAAACTGTTTTTT. It yields the protein CASSLAISGRNEKLFF.

The chain recombines TRBV30 with TRBJ1-2; 11 nucleotides match TRBD1. Germline values: CDR1 GTSNPN, CDR2 SVGIG (reference sequence). The CDR3 covers 16 residues. Germline trimming cut 2 bases from V and 4 bases from J; bases unmatched to any gene: 9. As DNA, the CDR3 is TGTGCCTGGAGTCCGCAACCGGGACAGGGGGGCTATGGCTACACCTTC. It yields the protein CAWSPQPGQGGYGYTF.

V gene TRBV28 combines with J gene TRBJ1-5; no clear D gene. V was trimmed by 0 bases and J by 6 bases, leaving 3 bases between them. The CDR3 length is 12 residues. CDR1 is MDHEN, CDR2 SYDVKM, per germline. CDR3 protein: CASSLWGQPQHF. CDR3 bases: TGTGCCAGCAGTTTATGGGGTCAGCCCCAGCATTTT.

Only a few counts were recorded for this clone. The chain uses TRBV21-1 and TRBJ1-1; TRBD1, the table's D call, lacks a check against the DNA. TRBV21-1 is tagged as a pseudogene. The CDR3 totals 15 residues. Here the CDR3 reads CASSMWHSLNTEAFF. CDR3 in DNA: TGTGCCAGCAGCATGTGGCACAGTTTGAACACTGAAGCTTTCTTT.